These 15 T cell receptor beta chains were sequenced from one sample in a study of vaccination and CD4 T cells after COVID-19. As to treatment: roughly 11-day PBMC culture with coronavirus spike peptide pools or control peptides (ViraFEST assay). The assay that was used to sequence DNA from cultured CD4+ T cells was the Oncomine TCR Beta short-read assay. TCRdb used MiXCR to reprocess the PCR reads, holding one entry per CDR3 protein. The sample lists about 15,000 distinct CDR3 sequences, 50% to 55% occurring once. These TCRs' antigens remain unknown. The sequencing sample was made of CD4+ T cells from blood, cultured in vitro. The receptor source for this set is a human donor who had recovered from COVID-19.

This clonotype has a single count. The rearrangement joins TRBV19 to TRBJ1-4; 7 bases map to TRBD1. Germline assignment: CDR1 LNHDA and CDR2 SQIVND (reference sequence). Germline trimming cut 7 bases from V and 7 bases from J; bases unmatched to any gene: 9. The CDR3 has 14 amino acids. The CDR3 region has the DNA TGTGCCAGTAATCTGGGACAGTCGACTGAAAAACTGTTTTTT. This translates into CASNLGQSTEKLFF. The variable domain in full, completed from reference TRBV19 and TRBJ1-4, reads DGGITQSPKYLFRKEGQNVTLSCEQNLNHDAMYWYRQDPGQGLRLIYYSQIVNDFQKGDIAEGYSVSREKKESFPLTVTSAQKNPTAFYLCASNLGQSTEKLFFGSGTQLSVL.

This clonotype was observed a handful of times. The chain couples TRBV12-3 or TRBV12-4 to TRBJ1-1; D is uncertain. This CDR3 is built from 12 residues. Trimming left V 5 bases short and J 8 bases short, with 12 bases between. In nucleotides, the CDR3 is TGTGCCAGCAGTCTCTCAGGTCAGGAAGCTTTCTTT. It translates to CASSLSGQEAFF.

The V gene is TRBV24-1, the J gene TRBJ2-7; no firm D call. The CDR3 is 13 residues long. Germline V gene sequence: CDR1 KGHDR, CDR2 SFDVKD. V was shortened by 4 bases and J by 6 bases, with 12 bases between the two germline ends. Here the CDR3 reads CATSEPTRPEQYF. DNA of the CDR3: TGTGCCACCAGTGAACCGACACGGCCCGAGCAGTACTTC.

This clonotype was counted between two and nine times. This chain uses TRBV20-1 with TRBJ2-5, with D perhaps TRBD1 (6 bases). This CDR3 spans 14 amino acids. The germline gives CDR1 DFQATT, CDR2 SNEGSKA (reference sequence). V shed 6 bases and J shed 1 base, with 15 bases lying between them. CDR3 in amino acids: CSAERGGVQETQYF. CDR3 in DNA: TGCAGTGCCGAGCGTGGGGGCGTCCAAGAGACCCAGTACTTC.

This clonotype appeared a few times. The chain couples TRBV28 to TRBJ1-2; D uncertain. The CDR3 covers 11 residues. Germline lookup yields CDR1 MDHEN and CDR2 SYDVKM. Trimming removed 4 bases from V and 8 bases from J, with 8 bases in between. The chain's CDR3 is CASSSQRGYTF. The CDR3 DNA sequence: TGTGCCAGCAGTTCCCAGCGGGGCTACACCTTC.

This clonotype was seen a few times. CDR3 coding DNA: TGTGCCAGCAGCTGGACAGCTCCAAATAATTCACCCCTCCACTTT. Protein sequence: CASSWTAPNNSPLHF. V gene TRBV6-2 or TRBV6-3 combines with J gene TRBJ1-6, with D perhaps TRBD1 (6 bases). The CDR3 contains 15 residues. V was clipped by 6 bases and J by 5 bases, with 14 bases between them. Per the germline V gene, CDR1 is MNHEY and CDR2 is SVGEGT.

CDR3: CAIKREVSYNEQFF. CDR3 in DNA: TGTGCCATCAAGCGGGAGGTCTCCTACAATGAGCAGTTCTTC. The chain combines TRBV10-3 with TRBJ2-1; TRBD2 aligns across 9 bases. The J segment lost 0 bases and the V segment lost 7 bases, leaving 1 base of the junction unmatched. The CDR3 sequence is 14 residues long. Germline V gives CDR1 ENHRY, CDR2 SYGVKD.

The chain uses TRBV20-1 and TRBJ2-3; 11 nucleotides align to TRBD2. This CDR3 is 17 amino acids long. Trimming cost V 0 bases and J 2 bases; bases outside gene matches: 7. Germline loops: CDR1 DFQATT, CDR2 SNEGSKA (reference sequence). CDR3 sequence: CSARDPMGLADTDTQYF. DNA for the CDR3: TGCAGTGCTAGAGATCCCATGGGACTAGCGGACACAGATACGCAGTATTTT.

The chain is built from TRBV28 and TRBJ2-6; 7 bases are a match to TRBD1. Trimming removed 1 base from V and 2 bases from J; junction bases left unmatched: 8. This CDR3 is 18 amino acids long. In germline, CDR1 is MDHEN, CDR2 SYDVKM. CDR3 loop: CASSLSWTGITGANVLTF. In DNA form, the CDR3 reads TGTGCCAGCAGTTTATCTTGGACAGGAATCACTGGGGCCAACGTCCTGACTTTC.

The chain joins TRBV6-1 to TRBJ1-1; D remains ambiguous. The CDR3 contains 12 residues. V lost 2 bases and J 4 bases, leaving 5 bases between the germline ends. Germline assignment: CDR1 MNHNS and CDR2 SASEGT. This chain's CDR3 is CASSEWVTEAFF. The CDR3 DNA reads TGTGCCAGCAGTGAATGGGTCACTGAAGCTTTCTTT.

The CDR3 region is CASSPGQGPGTEAFF. For the CDR3, the DNA is TGTGCCAGCAGTCCCGGACAGGGCCCGGGCACTGAAGCTTTCTTT. The chain uses TRBV28 and TRBJ1-1, with 8 bases aligning to TRBD1. CDR1 and CDR2 from the germline V gene are MDHEN and SYDVKM. The CDR3 totals 15 residues. Trimming removed 5 bases from V and 4 bases from J; junction bases left unmatched: 9.

Only a few counts were recorded for this clonotype. The chain recombines TRBV7-9 with TRBJ1-6; 7 nucleotides align to TRBD1. CDR3 length equals 14 residues. Germline V CDR1 and CDR2: SEHNR, FQNEAQ (reference sequence). Germline trimming cut 4 bases from V and 10 bases from J; bases unmatched to any gene: 7. The CDR3 nucleotides read TGTGCCAGCAGCTCGGGACAGAAAGGCTCACCCCTCCACTTT. This gives the protein CASSSGQKGSPLHF. The variable domain in full, completed from reference TRBV7-9 and TRBJ1-6, reads DTGVSQNPRHKITKRGQNVTFRCDPISEHNRLYWYRQTLGQGPEFLTYFQNEAQLEKSRLLSDRFSAERPKGSFSTLEIQRTEQGDSAMYLCASSSGQKGSPLHFGNGTRLTVT.

The rearrangement links TRBV27 to TRBJ2-7; 10 bases are a match to TRBD2. V was pared by 0 bases and J by 4 bases, with 3 bases of the junction left unmatched. This CDR3 spans 15 amino acids. Germline CDR1 and CDR2: MNHEY and SMNVEV (reference sequence). This CDR3 reads CASSLSSGGPYEQYF. The CDR3 bases are TGTGCCAGCAGTTTATCTAGCGGGGGGCCATACGAGCAGTACTTC.

The J gene is TRBJ1-1, the V gene TRBV5-1; D perhaps matches TRBD1 (5 bases). Looked up from germline, CDR1 is SGHRS and CDR2 is YFSETQ. This CDR3 is 13 amino acids long. Deletions cut 5 bases from V and 7 bases from J, with 15 bases between. Here the CDR3 reads CASSWGRESEAFF. For the CDR3, the DNA is TGCGCCAGCAGTTGGGGGAGGGAGAGTGAAGCTTTCTTT.

There are a few counts of this clonotype. This chain links TRBV7-3 with TRBJ2-2; TRBD1 matches at 8 bases. Germline CDR1 SGHTA, CDR2 FQGTGA. V dropped 5 bases and J dropped 7; count of bases not matched to a gene: 9. The CDR3 has 15 residues. This CDR3 is CASSNIQGGVGELFF. The DNA for the CDR3 is TGTGCCAGCAGCAATATACAGGGGGGAGTCGGGGAGCTGTTTTTT. The full variable domain, with the rest looked up from reference TRBV7-3 and TRBJ2-2, is GAGVSQTPSNKVTEKGKYVELRCDPISGHTALYWYRQSLGQGPEFLIYFQGTGAADDSGLPNDRFFAVRPEGSVSTLKIQRTERGDSAVYLCASSNIQGGVGELFFGEGSRLTVL.